The next 28 T cell receptor beta chains were all read from a single sample in a study of T cell changes during pregnancy in multiple sclerosis. The data were produced by immunoSEQ multiplex PCR, yet TCRdb's version contains in-frame clones alone and is incomplete. The table shows roughly 100,000 clones, with around 90% occurring only once. The specimen was peripheral blood, collected before pregnancy. The receptors stem from a female donor with multiple sclerosis, enrolled in a pregnancy study.

This chain links TRBV4-1 with TRBJ1-1; 8 bases match TRBD1. The CDR3 is 18 amino acids. The germline V gene has CDR1 MGHRA and CDR2 YSYEKL. V lost 1 base and J lost 3; bases outside the gene matches: 13. The CDR3 region is CASSQVPLLTGVDTEAFF. The CDR3 bases are TGCGCCAGCAGCCAAGTTCCATTATTGACAGGGGTAGACACTGAAGCTTTCTTT.

The chain joins TRBV4-1 to TRBJ2-3, with D possibly matching TRBD2 (5 bases). V was clipped by 3 bases and J by 4 bases, with 20 bases between them. The CDR3 runs to 17 residues. Germline assignment: CDR1 MGHRA and CDR2 YSYEKL. The CDR3 region has the DNA TGCGCCAGCAGCCAGGCGTCAGGTGAGCGGTTCGCAGATACGCAGTATTTT. Translating gives CASSQASGERFADTQYF.

The CDR3 spells CASSLKALGRADTQYF. In nucleotides, the CDR3 is TGTGCCAGCAGCTTAAAAGCGCTTGGGAGAGCAGATACGCAGTATTTT. The chain uses TRBV11-2 and TRBJ2-3, with D possibly being TRBD2 (5 bases). CDR3 length: 16 amino acids. V shed 2 bases and J shed 4 bases, with 16 bases lying between them. From germline, CDR1 is SGHAT and CDR2 FQNNGV. Supplemented by reference TRBV11-2 and TRBJ2-3, the full variable domain reads EAGVAQSPRYKIIEKRQSVAFWCNPISGHATLYWYQQILGQGPKLLIQFQNNGVVDDSQLPKDRFSAERLKGVDSTLKIQPAKLEDSAVYLCASSLKALGRADTQYFGPGTRLTVL.

The chain uses TRBV18 and TRBJ2-4, with TRBD1 as a possible D gene (6 bases). CDR1 and CDR2 from the germline V gene are KGHSH and LQKENI. Trimming stripped 5 bases from V and 0 bases from J, with 26 bases between. The CDR3 has 20 residues. Here the CDR3 DNA reads TGTGCCAGCTCAACATTGGCAAGGCAGGGGTATAATGTAGCCAAAAACATTCAGTACTTC. Residues: CASSTLARQGYNVAKNIQYF.

The chain carries TRBV11-3 and TRBJ1-2; D perhaps matches TRBD1 (6 bases). Germline CDR1 is SGHNT and CDR2 is YENEEA. CDR3 length: 14 residues. V was clipped by 5 bases and J by 0 bases, with 10 bases between them. The CDR3 region has the DNA TGTGCCAGCAGCACAGGGTTCCCTAACTATGGCTACACCTTC. Its translation: CASSTGFPNYGYTF.

This sequence joins TRBV19 and TRBJ2-2, with a possible D match to TRBD2 (7 bases). The germline V gene encodes CDR1 LNHDA and CDR2 SQIVND (reference sequence). Trimming left V 5 bases short and J 0 bases short, with 16 bases between. This CDR3 contains 17 residues. The CDR3 sequence is CASSPRRGQSNTGELFF. For the CDR3, the DNA is TGTGCCAGTAGTCCCCGGCGGGGGCAATCGAACACCGGGGAGCTGTTTTTT.

The rearrangement uses TRBV10-3 and TRBJ1-5; the D gene is possibly TRBD1 (6 bases). The germline gives CDR1 ENHRY, CDR2 SYGVKD. The CDR3 contains 16 residues. V gave up 10 bases and J gave up 0 bases, with 19 bases separating them. CDR3 region: CASSYKQGNSNQPQHF. The CDR3 DNA sequence: TGTGCCAGCAGCTACAAACAGGGAAATAGCAATCAGCCCCAGCATTTT.

This clone was recorded only once. The chain uses TRBV5-1 and TRBJ2-7, with 9 bases identical to TRBD1. Germline CDR1 is SGHRS and CDR2 is YFSETQ. This CDR3 comprises 14 residues. V lost 4 bases to trimming and J lost 3 bases; unmatched junction nucleotides: 5. As DNA, the CDR3 is TGCGCCAGCAGCCGGGACAGGGTAAACTACGAGCAGTACTTC. Amino acids: CASSRDRVNYEQYF.

The V call is TRBV30, the J call TRBJ1-4; D is possibly TRBD1 (5 bases). V was shortened by 8 bases and J by 8 bases, with 24 bases between the two germline ends. Germline values: CDR1 GTSNPN, CDR2 SVGIG (reference sequence). The CDR3 has 15 amino acids. The DNA of the CDR3 is TGTGCCGCGCAGGCTGCGGGCGGGGGGAAAGAAAAACTGTTTTTT. It codes for CAAQAAGGGKEKLFF.

The chain combines TRBV6-6 with TRBJ2-1, with 8 bases that match TRBD2. The CDR3 covers 15 residues. Losses at the gene ends were 2 bases for V and 7 bases for J; bases not matched to a gene: 7. Germline values: CDR1 MNHNY, CDR2 SVGAGI (reference sequence). CDR3 in DNA: TGTGCCAGCAGTTACCCAGCGGGAGATGGGAATGAGCAGTTCTTC. It translates to CASSYPAGDGNEQFF.

This clone was recorded only once. The junction and the germline gene differ at one end; a read error may be behind it. The chain has TRBV7-3 and TRBJ2-7, with 8 bases that match TRBD1. The CDR3 totals 15 residues. The germline V gene has CDR1 SGHTA and CDR2 FQGTGA. For the CDR3, the DNA is TGCGCCAGCAGCCCCTGGACAGGGAAGGAGAACGAGCAGTACTTC. As protein: CASSPWTGKENEQYF.

This clone was picked up a small number of times. This rearrangement joins TRBV4-3 to TRBJ1-1, with D unresolved. In germline, CDR1 is LGHNA, CDR2 YSLEER. Trimming pared 0 bases from V and 3 bases from J, leaving 11 bases between. The CDR3 spans 15 residues. As DNA, the CDR3 is TGCGCCAGCAGCCAAGATCTAAATTACTACACTGAAGCTTTCTTT. Protein sequence: CASSQDLNYYTEAFF.

V and J are TRBV6-5 and TRBJ2-7, with TRBD2 matching 11 bases. Per the germline V gene, CDR1 is MNHEY and CDR2 is SVGAGI. This CDR3 spans 16 amino acids. V trimming: 0 bases; J trimming: 7 bases; junction bases outside the gene matches: 8. CDR3 DNA sequence: TGTGCCAGCAGTTACTCCGGGACTAGCGGAAACTCGGAGCAGTACTTC. Translated: CASSYSGTSGNSEQYF.

This chain links TRBV5-8 with TRBJ2-2; possible D gene TRBD2, 6 bases. Germline V lookup: CDR1 SGHTS, CDR2 YDEGEE. V was trimmed by 2 bases and J by 6 bases, leaving 14 bases between them. This CDR3 comprises 15 residues. CDR3 DNA: TGTGCCAGCAGCTTAGCGCACGGGGGTCCCGGGGAGCTGTTTTTT. Its protein is CASSLAHGGPGELFF. Filled out from reference TRBV5-8 and TRBJ2-2, the complete variable domain reads EAGVTQSPTHLIKTRGQQATLRCSPISGHTSVYWYQQALGLGLQFLLWYDEGEERNRGNFPPRFSGRQFPNYSSELNVNALELEDSALYLCASSLAHGGPGELFFGEGSRLTVL.

A single count supports this clone. V is TRBV15 and J is TRBJ2-5; D might be TRBD1 (6 bases). The ends were cut back, 0 bases at V and 1 base at J, with 15 bases in the middle. This CDR3 spans 17 amino acids. Per the germline V gene, CDR1 is LNHNV and CDR2 is YYDKDF (reference sequence). The CDR3 DNA is TGTGCCACCAGCAGAGAGCTACGAACGGACAGCCAAGAGACCCAGTACTTC. Residues: CATSRELRTDSQETQYF.

J is TRBJ2-7 and V is TRBV2, with 9 positions matching TRBD1. J was trimmed by 3 bases and V by 7 bases; bases with no gene match: 7. This CDR3 region has 14 residues. Per the germline V gene, CDR1 is SNHLY and CDR2 is FYNNEI. CDR3 sequence reads: CASTQTGGDYEQYF. DNA of the CDR3: TGTGCCAGCACACAGACAGGGGGGGACTACGAGCAGTACTTC.

The chain combines TRBV11-2 with TRBJ2-7; 7 bases fit TRBD1. This CDR3 has 15 residues. Trimming cost V 1 base and J 4 bases; bases outside gene matches: 7. The germline CDR1 and CDR2 sequences are SGHAT and FQNNGV. CDR3 residues: CASSLGQGRLYEQYF. CDR3 bases: TGTGCCAGCAGCTTAGGACAGGGAAGGCTATACGAGCAGTACTTC.

The chain employs TRBV4-3 and TRBJ2-1; tentative D call: TRBD2 (7 bases). The CDR3 is 16 residues long. Germline V lookup: CDR1 LGHNA, CDR2 YSLEER. V shed 1 base and J shed 4 bases, with 14 bases lying between them. Here the CDR3 reads CASSQVGGGSYNEQFF. CDR3 in DNA: TGCGCCAGCAGCCAAGTAGGGGGGGGGTCTTACAATGAGCAGTTCTTC.

Concerning this clone: At the DNA level, this CDR3 is encoded by other sequences in the same sample as well. The genes are TRBV5-1 and TRBJ1-5; 8 bases line up with TRBD1. Germline trimming cut 0 bases from V and 6 bases from J; bases unmatched to any gene: 2. This CDR3 is 14 amino acids long. Germline-derived CDR1 and CDR2 are SGHRS and YFSETQ. The CDR3 nucleotides read TGCGCCAGCAGCTTGGGACAGGGGAGTCAGCCCCAGCATTTT. Translation: CASSLGQGSQPQHF.

The chain has TRBV27 and TRBJ1-6; D ambiguous. This CDR3 comprises 13 residues. Between the trimmed V and J ends, which lost 7 bases and 7 bases, there was a span of 11 bases. CDR1 MNHEY and CDR2 SMNVEV come from the germline V gene (reference sequence). The CDR3 loop reads CASTLTPNSPLHF. CDR3 DNA: TGTGCCAGCACTCTAACGCCGAATTCACCCCTCCACTTT.

The CDR3 nucleotides read TGTGCCAGCAGCCAACAGGGAGAGACCCAGTACTTC. Amino acid sequence: CASSQQGETQYF. The chain joins TRBV9 to TRBJ2-5; D is perhaps TRBD1 (6 bases). In germline, CDR1 is SGDLS, CDR2 YYNGEE. The germline V and J ends were trimmed by 4 bases and 4 bases, with 8 bases remaining between them. This CDR3 comprises 12 residues.

V gene TRBV6-5 combines with J gene TRBJ2-1, with D perhaps matching TRBD2 (6 bases). Germline V CDR1 and CDR2: MNHEY, SVGAGI. V lost 6 bases to trimming and J lost 7 bases, with 19 bases between them. CDR3 length: 15 residues. The CDR3 coding sequence is TGTGCCAGCAGCCCATTAGAGGGAGGTATGAATGAGCAGTTCTTC. Translated: CASSPLEGGMNEQFF.

V is TRBV4-1 and J is TRBJ2-1; TRBD2 matches at 7 bases. This CDR3 comprises 18 residues. Trimming cost V 3 bases and J 4 bases; bases outside gene matches: 15. The germline V gene has CDR1 MGHRA and CDR2 YSYEKL. The CDR3 DNA sequence: TGCGCCAGCAGCCAGCTACTTGATGGACTAGTGGGATACAATGAGCAGTTCTTC. Its protein product is CASSQLLDGLVGYNEQFF.

The rearrangement uses TRBV5-5 and TRBJ2-7; 9 bases agree with TRBD2. Trimming took 1 base from V and 4 from J; bases not matched to a gene: 6. This CDR3 is built from 15 residues. Germline V CDR1 and CDR2: SGHKS, YYEKEE (reference sequence). The CDR3 spells CASSLFSGGRYEQYF. In DNA, the CDR3 is TGTGCCAGCAGCTTGTTCAGCGGGGGGCGGTACGAGCAGTACTTC.

This chain connects TRBV28 to TRBJ1-3; D gene ambiguous. V was shortened by 3 bases and J by 4 bases, with 10 bases between the two germline ends. The CDR3 totals 14 residues. Per germline, CDR1 MDHEN and CDR2 SYDVKM. CDR3 sequence: CASSFPQQGNTIYF. CDR3 nucleotides: TGTGCCAGCAGTTTCCCACAGCAGGGAAACACCATATATTTT.

There are a few counts of this clone. V and J are TRBV20-1 and TRBJ1-1, with D tentatively TRBD1 (6 bases). Trimming pared 8 bases from V and 3 bases from J, leaving 10 bases between. CDR1 and CDR2 from the germline V gene are DFQATT and SNEGSKA (reference sequence). The length of the CDR3 is 11 residues. The CDR3 loop reads CSKAGDTEAFF. As DNA, the CDR3 is TGCAGTAAGGCAGGGGACACTGAAGCTTTCTTT.

The chain links TRBV7-6 to TRBJ1-4; unclear D gene. Germline V gene data show CDR1 as SGHVS and CDR2 as FNYEAQ. The ends were cut back, 5 bases at V and 2 bases at J, with 15 bases in the middle. The CDR3 runs 16 residues. Written as DNA, the CDR3 is TGTGCCAGCAGCCCCGGAGGACGTGTGACTAATGAAAAACTGTTTTTT. It translates to CASSPGGRVTNEKLFF.

The rearrangement links TRBV6-5 to TRBJ1-1; TRBD1 matches 9 bases. Germline V gene lookup returns CDR1 MNHEY and CDR2 SVGAGI. The CDR3 loop spans 15 amino acids. Unmatched junction bases numbered 8, after V lost 6 bases and J lost 3 bases. CDR3 protein: CASRLQGAKDTEAFF. The CDR3 DNA reads as TGTGCCAGCAGGCTACAGGGGGCGAAGGACACTGAAGCTTTCTTT.